The clone carrying this T cell receptor (beta chain) was found a few times. The data are from a study of T cells in Graves' hyperthyroidism and ophthalmopathy. Overall study: Upon initial diagnosis and before any treatment, peripheral blood was collected.

Using RNA transcripts as the source, TCR beta CDR3 regions were amplified. During a first-round RT-PCR of the TCR CDR3, the HTBI primer set was used. TCRdb re-called the multiplex PCR reads through MiXCR, storing one row per CDR3 protein. The sample has some 600,000 distinct CDR3 sequences, approximately 13% seen once. V was clipped by 0 bases and J by 0 bases; unmatched bases: 12. The CDR3 extends over 18 amino acids. Germline CDR1 and CDR2: DFQATT and SNEGSKA (reference sequence). This clonotype was sampled from a woman between 25 and 40 years old with Graves' hyperthyroidism that later progressed to Graves' ophthalmopathy. The chain couples TRBV20-1 to TRBJ2-7; 9 bases match TRBD1. The sequencing input was blood. The CDR3 DNA follows: TGCAGTGCTAGAGATGGGACAGGGCGAGGAGGAAGCTCCTACGAGCAGTACTTC. It specifies CSARDGTGRGGSSYEQYF.